The present entry profiles one TCR beta chain with its context. Its specificity is unknown. This record belongs to a study of OX40 agonist ivuxolimab in advanced cancers. TCRdb keeps only in-frame clones here, not all; method: immunoSEQ multiplex PCR. The data contain about 48,000 clones, 85% to 90% of them singletons. Germline V gives CDR1 SGHVS, CDR2 FNYEAQ. The J segment lost 5 bases and the V segment lost 2 bases, leaving 11 bases of the junction unmatched. The CDR3 is made up of 16 amino acids. Points from the study as a whole: Clonal expansion by week 6 occurred in CD4+ and CD8+ blood T cells (at 0.1 to 3.0 mg/kg). The mean number of expanded clones was higher in CD8+ T cells than in CD4+.

The rearrangement uses TRBV7-6 and TRBJ2-5; the match to TRBD1 covers 7 bases. The source of this sequence is an adult with an advanced solid tumor such as melanoma, head and neck, liver or kidney cancer. This sample comprised CD4+ or CD8+ T cells sorted from blood, obtained in a trial of the OX40 agonist ivuxolimab. CDR3 DNA: TGTGCCAGCAGCTTAAGGACAGGCGAGGTTGTGGAGACCCAGTACTTC. This translates into CASSLRTGEVVETQYF.